One and the same sample provided the 4 T cell receptor beta chains below, sequenced in a study of CD8 T cells in Susac syndrome (dated by TCRdb to between 2018 and 2021). The receptor library was made with the immunoSEQ multiplex PCR assay. RNA was extracted using the RNeasy kit, and about 0.5 to 1 microgram was reverse transcribed with random hexamers. TCRdb handled the public reads itself, with Q25 trimming in fastp and clone calling in MiXCR, and kept productive beta chains. One record per CDR3 amino acid sequence lists the most common genes and DNA. The sample profile shows 84,000 or so distinct CDR3 sequences; just under 95% of them were found once. The top ten constitute roughly 0.44% of the sample. Sequenced material: CD8+ T cells from PBMCs. These receptors all come from a human donor with Susac syndrome.

This rearrangement joins TRBV6-5 to TRBJ2-2; D not certain. V was cut by 2 bases and J by 3 bases, with 7 bases left in between. CDR3 length: 14 amino acids. Germline CDR1 and CDR2: MNHEY and SVGAGI. CDR3 sequence (DNA): TGTGCCAGCAGTTACAGCCTCGACACCGGGGAGCTGTTTTTT. It codes for CASSYSLDTGELFF.

This clonotype was found a few times. This chain links TRBV7-2 with TRBJ2-7; D is unresolved. In germline, CDR1 is SGHTA, CDR2 FQGNSA. V was clipped by 4 bases and J by 2 bases, with 9 bases between them. The CDR3 sequence is 13 residues long. CDR3 sequence (DNA): TGTGCCAGCAGCTCCGGACCGACCTACGAGCAGTACTTC. The encoded protein is CASSSGPTYEQYF.

The chain links TRBV2 to TRBJ2-1; possibly TRBD2 for D (5 bases). Germline CDR1 SNHLY, CDR2 FYNNEI. The CDR3 sequence is 16 residues long. V lost 4 bases, J lost 1 base, and 14 bases lay in between. CDR3 amino acids: CASSVPGSSSYNEQFF. CDR3 nucleotide sequence: TGTGCCAGCAGTGTACCGGGGTCGAGTTCCTACAATGAGCAGTTCTTC.

This sequence joins TRBV29-1 and TRBJ2-5; weak D call: TRBD2 (5 bases). The germline CDR1 and CDR2 sequences are SQVTM and ANQGSEA. Trimming cost V 6 bases and J 9 bases, with 11 bases left between them. The CDR3 runs to 10 residues. CDR3 in DNA: TGCAGCGTGGGGAGTAGGGCCCAGTACTTC. Its translation is CSVGSRAQYF. Together with reference TRBV29-1 and TRBJ2-5, the CDR3 gives the full variable domain: SAVISQKPSRDICQRGTSLTIQCQVDSQVTMMFWYRQQPGQSLTLIATANQGSEATYESGFVIDKFPISRPNLTFSTLTVSNMSPEDSSIYLCSVGSRAQYFGPGTRLLVL.